This TCR beta chain was retrieved from a study of blood T cell repertoires in COVID-19. Method: immunoSEQ multiplex PCR; TCRdb's copy keeps in-frame clones and lacks some. Among approximately 210,000 clones, less than 95% were seen once, and the ten largest hold roughly 0.76%. Only a few counts were recorded for this clone. V lost 7 bases to trimming and J lost 4 bases, with 14 bases between them. The germline gives CDR1 SEHNR, CDR2 FQNEAQ (reference sequence). The CDR3 covers 13 residues. Patients from Seattle were sampled longitudinally, starting during active infection. Material: peripheral blood. The chain is built from TRBV7-9 and TRBJ2-7, with D unresolved. The receptor was derived from a man aged 30 to 45 with COVID-19, enrolled during active disease. CDR3 DNA: TGTGCCAGCACCTCGGAGACTGATTACGAGCAGTACTTC. As protein: CASTSETDYEQYF.